Below, 3 T cell receptor beta chains from the same sample are listed, as sequenced in a study of blood T cell repertoires in COVID-19. Sequencing was performed with immunoSEQ multiplex PCR; in TCRdb, only in-frame clones are kept and a portion is missing. There are around 50,000 clones in the sample; roughly 83% occur only once, and 2.1% lies in the top ten. Sequenced sample: peripheral blood. The source is a woman aged 60-70 years with acute or convalescent COVID-19.

The chain has TRBV7-9 and TRBJ1-4; D uncertain. Germline V gene lookup returns CDR1 SEHNR and CDR2 FQNEAQ (reference sequence). The germline V and J ends were trimmed by 2 bases and 6 bases, with 10 bases remaining between them. This CDR3 is 14 amino acids long. The CDR3 DNA reads as TGTGCCAGCAGCTTACGAGGGTCAGATGAAAAACTGTTTTTT. It encodes CASSLRGSDEKLFF.

This clone was picked up one time. This chain connects TRBV7-2 to TRBJ2-5; possible D gene TRBD2, 5 bases. V was pared by 5 bases and J by 5 bases, with 9 bases between. CDR3 size: 12 residues. From germline, CDR1 is SGHTA and CDR2 FQGNSA. The CDR3 loop reads CASSATGETQYF. The CDR3 DNA reads as TGTGCCAGCAGCGCTACGGGGGAGACCCAGTACTTC.

The chain combines TRBV10-2 with TRBJ2-7, with D possibly matching TRBD1 (7 bases). The germline V gene encodes CDR1 WSHSY and CDR2 SAAADI. The germline V and J ends were trimmed by 0 bases and 1 base, with 19 bases remaining between them. This CDR3 is 18 amino acids long. CDR3 in DNA: TGCGCCAGCAGTGAGTCAGGTCATGGGCGGGACAGATCCTACGAGCAGTACTTC. Translated, it gives CASSESGHGRDRSYEQYF.